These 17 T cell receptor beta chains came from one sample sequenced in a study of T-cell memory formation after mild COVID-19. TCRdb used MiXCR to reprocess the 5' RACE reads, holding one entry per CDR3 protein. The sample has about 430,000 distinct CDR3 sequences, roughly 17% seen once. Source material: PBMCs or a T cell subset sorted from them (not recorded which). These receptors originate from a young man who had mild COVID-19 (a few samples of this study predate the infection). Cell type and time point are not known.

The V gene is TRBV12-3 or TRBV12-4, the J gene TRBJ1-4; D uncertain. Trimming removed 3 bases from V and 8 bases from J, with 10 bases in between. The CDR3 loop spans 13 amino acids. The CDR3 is CASSLYLGEKLFF. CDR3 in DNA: TGTGCCAGCAGTTTGTACCTCGGGGAAAAACTGTTTTTT.

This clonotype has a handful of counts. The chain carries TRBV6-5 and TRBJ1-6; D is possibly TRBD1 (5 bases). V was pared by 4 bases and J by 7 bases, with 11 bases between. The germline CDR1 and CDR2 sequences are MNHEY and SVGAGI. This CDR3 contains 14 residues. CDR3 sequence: CASSLFEGNSPLHF. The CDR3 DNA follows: TGTGCCAGCAGTTTGTTCGAGGGGAATTCACCCCTCCACTTT.

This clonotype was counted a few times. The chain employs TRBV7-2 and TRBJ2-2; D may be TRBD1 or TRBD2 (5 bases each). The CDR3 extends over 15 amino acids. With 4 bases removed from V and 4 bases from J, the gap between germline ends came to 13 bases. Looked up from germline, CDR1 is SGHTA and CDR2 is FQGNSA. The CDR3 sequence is CASSSGRLPTGELFF. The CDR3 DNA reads TGTGCCAGCAGCTCGGGACGCCTGCCCACCGGGGAGCTGTTTTTT.

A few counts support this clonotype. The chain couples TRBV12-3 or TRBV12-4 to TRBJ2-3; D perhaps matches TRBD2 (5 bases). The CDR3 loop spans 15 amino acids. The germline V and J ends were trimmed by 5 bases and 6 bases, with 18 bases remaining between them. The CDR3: CASSRDVTGRDTQYF. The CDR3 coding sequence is TGTGCCAGCAGTAGGGATGTGACGGGAAGGGATACGCAGTATTTT.

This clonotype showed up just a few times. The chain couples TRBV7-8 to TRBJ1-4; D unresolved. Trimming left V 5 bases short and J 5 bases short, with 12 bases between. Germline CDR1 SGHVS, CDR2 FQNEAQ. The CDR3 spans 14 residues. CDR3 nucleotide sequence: TGTGCCAGCAGCCTTACCCGGGAGAATGAAAAACTGTTTTTT. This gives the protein CASSLTRENEKLFF.

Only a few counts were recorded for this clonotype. CDR3 loop: CAWNSATNEKLFF. In DNA form, the CDR3 reads TGTGCCTGGAACAGCGCAACTAATGAAAAACTGTTTTTT. The chain joins TRBV30 to TRBJ1-4; D gene unclear. The germline V gene has CDR1 GTSNPN and CDR2 SVGIG (reference sequence). This CDR3 has 13 residues. Between the trimmed V and J ends, which lost 4 bases and 0 bases, there was a span of 6 bases.

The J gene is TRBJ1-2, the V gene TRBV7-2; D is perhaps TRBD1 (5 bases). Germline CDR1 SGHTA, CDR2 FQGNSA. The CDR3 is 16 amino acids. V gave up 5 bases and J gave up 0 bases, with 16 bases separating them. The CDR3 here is CASSDPLGVANYGYTF. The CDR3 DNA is TGTGCCAGCAGCGACCCCTTGGGGGTGGCTAACTATGGCTACACCTTC.

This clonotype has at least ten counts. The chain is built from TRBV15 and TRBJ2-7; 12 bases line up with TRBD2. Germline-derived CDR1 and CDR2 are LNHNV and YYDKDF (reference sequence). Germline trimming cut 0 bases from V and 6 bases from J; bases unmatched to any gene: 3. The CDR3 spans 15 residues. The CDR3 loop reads CATSRELAGGGEQYF. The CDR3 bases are TGTGCCACCAGCAGAGAACTAGCGGGGGGTGGCGAGCAGTACTTC.

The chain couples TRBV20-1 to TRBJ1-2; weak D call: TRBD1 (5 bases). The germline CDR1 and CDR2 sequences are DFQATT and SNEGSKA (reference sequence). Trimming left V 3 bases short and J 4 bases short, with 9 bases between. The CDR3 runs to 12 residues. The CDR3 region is CSASSRVYGYTF. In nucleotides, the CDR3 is TGCAGTGCTAGTTCCAGGGTCTATGGCTACACCTTC.

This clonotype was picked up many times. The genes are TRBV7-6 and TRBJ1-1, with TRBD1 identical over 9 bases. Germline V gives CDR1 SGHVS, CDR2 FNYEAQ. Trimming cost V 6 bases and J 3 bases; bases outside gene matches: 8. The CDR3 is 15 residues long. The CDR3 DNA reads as TGTGCCAGCAGTTCCCCGGGACAGGGTGACACTGAAGCTTTCTTT. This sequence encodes CASSSPGQGDTEAFF.

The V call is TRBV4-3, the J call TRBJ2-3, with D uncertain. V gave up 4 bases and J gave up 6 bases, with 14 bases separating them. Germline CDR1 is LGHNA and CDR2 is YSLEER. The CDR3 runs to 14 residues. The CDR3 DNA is TGCGCCAGCAGCCCCCGGGTAGCCTCGGATACGCAGTATTTT. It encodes CASSPRVASDTQYF.

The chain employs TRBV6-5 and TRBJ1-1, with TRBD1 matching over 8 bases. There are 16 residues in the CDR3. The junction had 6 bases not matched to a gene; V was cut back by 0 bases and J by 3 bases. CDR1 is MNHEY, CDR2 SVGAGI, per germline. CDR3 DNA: TGTGCCAGCAGTTACTCGACAGGGGCTTTAGACACTGAAGCTTTCTTT. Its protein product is CASSYSTGALDTEAFF.

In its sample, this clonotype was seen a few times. Written as DNA, the CDR3 is TGTGCCAGCAGCGCGGAGGGACAGGGACACGGGGAGCTGTTTTTT. It is translated as CASSAEGQGHGELFF. The chain employs TRBV7-9 and TRBJ2-2; the match to TRBD1 covers 9 bases. Germline assignment: CDR1 SEHNR and CDR2 FQNEAQ (reference sequence). With 5 bases clipped from V and 7 bases from J, the junction kept 8 bases outside the gene matches. CDR3 length: 15 residues. Together with reference TRBV7-9 and TRBJ2-2, the CDR3 gives the full variable domain: DTGVSQNPRHKITKRGQNVTFRCDPISEHNRLYWYRQTLGQGPEFLTYFQNEAQLEKSRLLSDRFSAERPKGSFSTLEIQRTEQGDSAMYLCASSAEGQGHGELFFGEGSRLTVL.

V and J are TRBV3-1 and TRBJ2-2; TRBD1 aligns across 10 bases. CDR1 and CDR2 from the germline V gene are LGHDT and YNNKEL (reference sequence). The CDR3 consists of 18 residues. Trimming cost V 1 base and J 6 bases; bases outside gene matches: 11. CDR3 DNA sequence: TGTGCCAGCAGCCAAGGCGGACAGGGGGGAAGTCTGGCCGGGGAGCTGTTTTTT. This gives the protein CASSQGGQGGSLAGELFF.

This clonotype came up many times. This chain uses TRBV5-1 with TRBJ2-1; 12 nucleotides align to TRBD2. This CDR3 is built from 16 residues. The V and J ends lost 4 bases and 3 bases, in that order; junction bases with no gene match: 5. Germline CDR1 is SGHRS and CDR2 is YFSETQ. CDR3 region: CASSLELAGGYNEQFF. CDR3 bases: TGCGCCAGCAGCCTAGAACTAGCGGGGGGCTACAATGAGCAGTTCTTC.

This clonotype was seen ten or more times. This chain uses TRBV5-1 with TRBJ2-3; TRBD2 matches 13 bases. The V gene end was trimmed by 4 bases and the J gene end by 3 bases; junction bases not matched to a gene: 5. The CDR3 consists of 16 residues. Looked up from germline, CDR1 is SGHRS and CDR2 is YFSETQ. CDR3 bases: TGCGCCAGCAGCCTAAGACTAGCGGGGGGAACAGATACGCAGTATTTT. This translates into CASSLRLAGGTDTQYF.

The CDR3 sequence is CASKEAGVLRQETQYF. CDR3 in DNA: TGTGCCAGCAAGGAGGCCGGGGTCCTCCGACAAGAGACCCAGTACTTC. The rearrangement links TRBV7-9 to TRBJ2-5; D is perhaps TRBD2 (5 bases). The CDR3 spans 16 residues. Germline V lookup: CDR1 SEHNR, CDR2 FQNEAQ (reference sequence). Deletions cut 7 bases from V and 2 bases from J, with 20 bases between.